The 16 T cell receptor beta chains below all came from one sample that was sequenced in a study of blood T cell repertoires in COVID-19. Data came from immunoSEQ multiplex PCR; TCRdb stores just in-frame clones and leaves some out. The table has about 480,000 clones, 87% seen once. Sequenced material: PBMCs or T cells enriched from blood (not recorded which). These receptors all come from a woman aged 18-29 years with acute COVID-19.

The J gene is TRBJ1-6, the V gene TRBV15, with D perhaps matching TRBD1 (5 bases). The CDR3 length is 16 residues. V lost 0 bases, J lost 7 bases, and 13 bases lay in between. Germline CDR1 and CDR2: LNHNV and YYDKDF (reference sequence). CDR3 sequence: CATSRDPGGVNSPLHF. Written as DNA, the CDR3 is TGTGCCACCAGCAGAGATCCAGGAGGGGTCAATTCACCCCTCCACTTT.

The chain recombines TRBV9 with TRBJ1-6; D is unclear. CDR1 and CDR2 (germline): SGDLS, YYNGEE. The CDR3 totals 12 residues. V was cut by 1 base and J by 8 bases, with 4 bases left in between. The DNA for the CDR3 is TGTGCCAGCAGCGTAACAGATTCACCCCTCCACTTT. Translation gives CASSVTDSPLHF.

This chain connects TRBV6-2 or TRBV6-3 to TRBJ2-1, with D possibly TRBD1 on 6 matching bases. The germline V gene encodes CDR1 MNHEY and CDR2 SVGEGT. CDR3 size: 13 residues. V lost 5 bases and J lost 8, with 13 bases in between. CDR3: CASSHTGSDEQFF. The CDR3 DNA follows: TGTGCCAGCAGTCATACAGGGTCCGATGAGCAGTTCTTC.

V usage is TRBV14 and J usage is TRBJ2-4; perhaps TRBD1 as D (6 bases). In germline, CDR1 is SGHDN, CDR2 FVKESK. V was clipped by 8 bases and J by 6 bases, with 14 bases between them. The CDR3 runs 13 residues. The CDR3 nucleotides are TGTGCCAGCGGCACAGGGTTGGGAAACATTCAGTACTTC. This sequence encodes CASGTGLGNIQYF.

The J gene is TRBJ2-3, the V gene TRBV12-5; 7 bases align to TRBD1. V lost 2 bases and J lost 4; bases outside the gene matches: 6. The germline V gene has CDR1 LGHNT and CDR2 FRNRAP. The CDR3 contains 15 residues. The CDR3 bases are TGTGCTAGTGGTTTGTCCGGGACAGCGTCAGATACGCAGTATTTT. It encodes CASGLSGTASDTQYF. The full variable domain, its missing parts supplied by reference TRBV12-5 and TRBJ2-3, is DARVTQTPRHKVTEMGQEVTMRCQPILGHNTVFWYRQTMMQGLELLAYFRNRAPLDDSGMPKDRFSAEMPDATLATLKIQPSEPRDSAVYFCASGLSGTASDTQYFGPGTRLTVL.

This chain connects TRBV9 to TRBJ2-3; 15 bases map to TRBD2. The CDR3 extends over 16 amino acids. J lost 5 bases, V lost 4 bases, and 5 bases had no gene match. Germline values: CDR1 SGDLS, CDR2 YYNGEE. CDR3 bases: TGTGCCAGCAGCCCCCCGGGACTAGCGGGAGGAGATACGCAGTATTTT. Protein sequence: CASSPPGLAGGDTQYF.

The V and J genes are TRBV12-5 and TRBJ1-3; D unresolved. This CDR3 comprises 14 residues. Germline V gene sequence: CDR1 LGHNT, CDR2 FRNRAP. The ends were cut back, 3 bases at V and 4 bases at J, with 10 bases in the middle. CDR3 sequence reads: CASGFRGTGNTIYF. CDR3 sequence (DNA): TGTGCTAGTGGTTTTAGAGGCACGGGAAACACCATATATTTT.

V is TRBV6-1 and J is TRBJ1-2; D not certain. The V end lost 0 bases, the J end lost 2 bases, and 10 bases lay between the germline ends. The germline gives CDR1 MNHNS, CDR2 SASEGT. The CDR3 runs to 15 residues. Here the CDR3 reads CASSEARLVNYGYTF. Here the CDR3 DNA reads TGTGCCAGCAGTGAAGCGCGTTTGGTCAACTATGGCTACACCTTC.

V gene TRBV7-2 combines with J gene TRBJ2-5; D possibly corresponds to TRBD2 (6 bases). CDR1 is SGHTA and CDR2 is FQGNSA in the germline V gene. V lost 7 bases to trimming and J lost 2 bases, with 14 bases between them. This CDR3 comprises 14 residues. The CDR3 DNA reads TGTGCCAGCACCCCGGGCGGGATTCAAGAGACCCAGTACTTC. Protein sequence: CASTPGGIQETQYF.

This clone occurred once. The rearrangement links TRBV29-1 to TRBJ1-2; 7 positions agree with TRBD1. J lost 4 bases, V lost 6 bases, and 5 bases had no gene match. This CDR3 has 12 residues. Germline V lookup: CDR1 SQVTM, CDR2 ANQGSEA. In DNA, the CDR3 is TGCAGCGTATCCCGGGACAGCTATGGCTACACCTTC. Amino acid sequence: CSVSRDSYGYTF.

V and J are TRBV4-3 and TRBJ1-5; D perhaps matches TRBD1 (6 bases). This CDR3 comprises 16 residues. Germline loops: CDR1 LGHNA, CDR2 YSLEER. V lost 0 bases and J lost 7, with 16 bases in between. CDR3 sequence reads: CASSQDGGSPIQPQHF. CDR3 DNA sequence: TGCGCCAGCAGCCAAGATGGGGGCAGCCCCATCCAGCCCCAGCATTTT.

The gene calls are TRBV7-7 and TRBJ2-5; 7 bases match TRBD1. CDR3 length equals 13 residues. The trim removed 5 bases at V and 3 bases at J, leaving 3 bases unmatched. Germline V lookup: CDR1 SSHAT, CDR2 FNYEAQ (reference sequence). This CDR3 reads CASSADREETQYF. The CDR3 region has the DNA TGTGCCAGCAGCGCCGACAGGGAAGAGACCCAGTACTTC.

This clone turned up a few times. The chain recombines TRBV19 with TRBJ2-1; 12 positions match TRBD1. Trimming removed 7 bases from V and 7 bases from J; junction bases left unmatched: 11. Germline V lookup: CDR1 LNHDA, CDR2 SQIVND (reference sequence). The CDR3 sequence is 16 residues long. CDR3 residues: CASTKTGTGGWNEQFF. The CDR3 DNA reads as TGTGCCAGTACTAAGACCGGGACAGGGGGCTGGAATGAGCAGTTCTTC.

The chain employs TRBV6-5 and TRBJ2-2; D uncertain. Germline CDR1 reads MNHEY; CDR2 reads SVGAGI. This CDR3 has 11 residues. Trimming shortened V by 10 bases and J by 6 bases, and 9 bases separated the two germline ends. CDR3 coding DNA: TGTGCCACCTTGTCTCCCGGGGAGCTGTTTTTT. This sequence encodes CATLSPGELFF.

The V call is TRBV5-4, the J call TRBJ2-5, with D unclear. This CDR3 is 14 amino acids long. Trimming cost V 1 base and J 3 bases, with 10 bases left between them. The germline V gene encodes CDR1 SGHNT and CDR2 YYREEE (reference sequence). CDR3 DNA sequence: TGTGCCAGCAGCTTGCAGGCAGCCAAAGAGACCCAGTACTTC. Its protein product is CASSLQAAKETQYF.

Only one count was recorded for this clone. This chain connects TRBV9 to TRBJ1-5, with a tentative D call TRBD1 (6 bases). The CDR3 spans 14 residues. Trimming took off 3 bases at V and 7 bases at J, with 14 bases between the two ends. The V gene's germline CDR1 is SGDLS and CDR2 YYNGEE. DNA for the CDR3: TGTGCCAGCAGCGAAAACAGGGCTTCCCAGCCCCAGCATTTT. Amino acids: CASSENRASQPQHF.